The 2 T cell receptor beta chains below were found in one sample sequenced in a study of cytomegalovirus exposure and HLA in healthy donors (dated by TCRdb to 2016 to 2017). Library preparation used the immunoSEQ multiplex PCR assay. For the multiplex PCR, a mixture combining 60 forward primers for TCR Vbeta segments and 13 reverse primers for TCR Jbeta segments was used. The clones in this table, taken by TCRdb from immuneACCESS, are in-frame only. Not every clone is retained; where verified, under half of the shortfall comes from an unresolved V gene, and the cause of the rest is unknown. In all, the sample holds 190,000 or so clones, and around 86% of those were seen once. The ten top clones hold roughly 10% of the sample. The specimen was PBMCs. Every receptor here comes from a woman between 50 and 59 years old in good health and CMV-seropositive.

The genes are TRBV7-6 and TRBJ1-6, with D possibly TRBD1 on 6 matching bases. Germline V gives CDR1 SGHVS, CDR2 FNYEAQ. V lost 6 bases, J lost 9 bases, and 18 bases lay in between. CDR3 length equals 15 residues. The CDR3 reads CASRSETGGGSPLHF. The CDR3 nucleotides read TGTGCCAGCAGGTCAGAGACGGGGGGCGGTTCACCCCTCCACTTT.

The chain recombines TRBV6-5 with TRBJ1-6; D perhaps matches TRBD1 (5 bases). V lost 5 bases, J lost 8 bases, and 16 bases lay in between. The CDR3 has 15 amino acids. The germline V gene has CDR1 MNHEY and CDR2 SVGAGI. The CDR3 reads CASSPGRVPDSPLHF. DNA of the CDR3: TGTGCCAGCAGTCCAGGGAGGGTCCCAGATTCACCCCTCCACTTT.